The rows below give T cell receptor beta chains drawn from one sample of a study of regulatory T cells in long-lasting Graves disease. TCRdb fed the multiplex PCR reads into MiXCR, producing one record per CDR3 protein. The data contain nearly 350,000 distinct CDR3 sequences, 20% of them seen just once; the ten biggest clones take up about 29%. The source was peripheral blood mononuclear cells (PBMCs), collected when the disease was refractory, from a patient treated with antithyroid drugs. The receptors were sampled from a female donor with Graves disease. CDR3s include the opening cysteine and the closing phenylalanine or tryptophan.

>TRBJ2-5|TRBV2
CASSGGWETQYF
>TRBJ2-5|TRBV20-1
CSASEGVRETQYF
>TRBJ2-7|TRBV9
CASSSVSRDEQYF
>TRBJ2-1|TRBV10-3
CAISEFGRLNEQFF
>TRBJ2-5|TRBV2
CASSRQGAETQYF
>TRBJ2-7|TRBV6-1
CASFGWYEQYF
>TRBJ1-5|TRBV24-1
CATSAGPYSNQPQHF
>TRBJ1-1|TRBV29-1
CSVEDDREMGAFF
>TRBJ2-3|TRBV3-1
CASSQASWGRGTDTQYF
>TRBJ2-1|TRBV7-2
CASSLYGAYNEQFF
>TRBJ1-6|TRBV6-1
CASSATVNNSPLHF
>TRBJ1-1|TRBV19
CASNHPGGPEAFF
>TRBJ1-2|TRBV4-2
CASSQDSGLGSGYTF
>TRBJ1-4|TRBV6-1
CASSQDLGGWEKLFF
>TRBJ2-7|TRBV20-1
CSAVTRVPYEQYF
>TRBJ1-5|TRBV3-1
CASSQDITESNQPQHF
>TRBJ2-7|TRBV7-9
CASSSIGAAANEQYF
>TRBJ2-5|TRBV6-5
CASSYPPRGEETQYF
>TRBJ2-6|TRBV14
CASSPSLNSGANVLTF
>TRBJ2-1|TRBV7-9
CASSHPVYNEQFF
>TRBJ2-5|TRBV3-1
CASSPKLARETQYF
>TRBJ1-6|TRBV5-6
CASSLVPQGRNSPLHF
>TRBJ1-2|TRBV24-1
CATRETVAGYTF
>TRBJ1-2|TRBV20-1
CSASRSAGGRSYTF
>TRBJ2-2|TRBV6-1
CAGHLSDREGTGELFF
>TRBJ2-2|TRBV5-1
CASSWSQNTGELFF
>TRBJ2-2|TRBV11-2
CASSLEPVSGELFF
>TRBJ2-2|TRBV10-3
CAISEGGLIDDTGELFF
>TRBJ1-2|TRBV11-3
CASSSTSYSGYTF
>TRBJ1-4|TRBV30
CAWTTGPNEKLLF
>TRBJ1-2|TRBV7-9
CASSLSGGAHYGYTF
>TRBJ1-1|TRBV6-2/TRBV6-3
CASSFRYTEAFF
>TRBJ2-7|TRBV27
CASSLSRGEYEQYF
>TRBJ2-5|TRBV20-1
CSATERYQETQYF
>TRBJ2-7|TRBV2
CASRPSGQSYEQYF
>TRBJ2-7|TRBV2
CASSDPGDGPYEQYF
>TRBJ2-5|TRBV28
CASNPAGETQYF
>TRBJ2-2|TRBV20-1
CSATTGENTGELFF